The 11 T cell receptor beta chains given below trace back to one sample, sequenced in a study of cytomegalovirus exposure and HLA in healthy donors. PCR employed 60 Vbeta and 13 Jbeta primers. Generated by immunoSEQ multiplex PCR, the TCRdb table keeps only in-frame clones and is missing some. The data show almost 200,000 clones, just over 75% seen once. Material: PBMCs. These receptors all stem from a man aged 30 to 39 in good health and CMV-seronegative.

The V call is TRBV6-5, the J call TRBJ1-2; D remains ambiguous. The CDR3 totals 15 residues. Trimming shortened V by 2 bases and J by 5 bases, and 15 bases separated the two germline ends. Germline V lookup: CDR1 MNHEY, CDR2 SVGAGI. CDR3 residues: CASSYRPGDPYGYTF. The CDR3 DNA reads as TGTGCCAGCAGTTACCGTCCAGGCGATCCTTATGGCTACACCTTC.

CDR3 DNA sequence: TGCAGCGTGATCGGACAGGGGGACTACGAGCAGTACTTC. Its translation is CSVIGQGDYEQYF. J is TRBJ2-7 and V is TRBV29-1; 10 bases fit TRBD1. Germline CDR1 is SQVTM and CDR2 is ANQGSEA. The CDR3 is 13 residues long. After removal of 6 bases from V and 3 bases from J, the junction contained 5 bases not matched to a gene.

This clone turned up a few times. This chain links TRBV2 with TRBJ2-2; 7 bases line up with TRBD1. The CDR3 totals 14 residues. Germline trimming cut 10 bases from V and 5 bases from J; bases unmatched to any gene: 10. Germline V gene sequence: CDR1 SNHLY, CDR2 FYNNEI. The CDR3 sequence is CAKEKTGRTGELFF. The CDR3 DNA reads as TGTGCCAAAGAAAAGACAGGGCGGACCGGGGAGCTGTTTTTT.

This clone was seen a few times. The V gene is TRBV10-1, the J gene TRBJ2-1, with TRBD2 matching 13 bases. The trim removed 4 bases at V and 9 bases at J, leaving 3 bases unmatched. Germline loops: CDR1 WNHNN, CDR2 SYGVQD (reference sequence). This CDR3 has 14 residues. The CDR3 nucleotides are TGCGCCAGCAGTGGACTAGCGGGAGGCCGTGAGCAGTTCTTC. Protein product: CASSGLAGGREQFF.

The chain links TRBV28 to TRBJ2-3; 7 nucleotides match TRBD2. CDR1 and CDR2 (germline): MDHEN, SYDVKM. V lost 7 bases, J lost 4 bases, and 11 bases stayed unmatched. The CDR3 covers 15 residues. The CDR3 loop is CASNWGGRGADTQYF. The DNA of the CDR3 is TGTGCCAGCAACTGGGGGGGTCGGGGAGCAGATACGCAGTATTTT.

The chain carries TRBV10-1 and TRBJ1-1, with a weak D call TRBD1 (6 bases). The CDR3 consists of 15 residues. V lost 5 bases and J lost 0, with 13 bases in between. CDR1 is WNHNN, CDR2 SYGVQD, per germline (reference sequence). The CDR3 nucleotides are TGCGCCAGCAGTCCGTTTGAGGGGGTGAACACTGAAGCTTTCTTT. As protein: CASSPFEGVNTEAFF.

The chain links TRBV28 to TRBJ2-7, with D maybe TRBD1 (6 bases). V was shortened by 5 bases and J by 3 bases, with 11 bases between the two germline ends. The CDR3 totals 13 residues. Looked up from germline, CDR1 is MDHEN and CDR2 is SYDVKM. CDR3 in DNA: TGTGCCAGCAGTCCCCCGGACAGCTACGAGCAGTACTTC. This translates into CASSPPDSYEQYF.

The gene calls are TRBV5-6 and TRBJ1-2, with 8 positions matching TRBD1. The V gene end was trimmed by 6 bases and the J gene end by 8 bases; junction bases not matched to a gene: 15. Germline loops: CDR1 SGHDT, CDR2 YYEEEE. The CDR3 consists of 15 residues. The chain's CDR3 is CASTPGQAGKGGYTF. Written as DNA, the CDR3 is TGTGCCAGCACCCCGGGACAGGCGGGAAAGGGAGGCTACACCTTC.

This clone appeared a single time. The chain couples TRBV28 to TRBJ2-7; 9 bases fit TRBD1. CDR3 length: 14 residues. V shed 7 bases and J 6 bases; nucleotides not matched to a gene: 10. From germline, CDR1 is MDHEN and CDR2 SYDVKM. Here the CDR3 reads CASIKGQGSFEQYF. Written as DNA, the CDR3 is TGTGCCAGCATAAAGGGACAGGGAAGTTTCGAGCAGTACTTC.

CDR3 sequence reads: CASSPPEASGITGELFF. CDR3 in DNA: TGCGCCAGCAGCCCCCCAGAGGCTAGCGGGATCACCGGGGAGCTGTTTTTT. The chain combines TRBV5-1 with TRBJ2-2, with 9 bases aligning to TRBD2. Germline assignment: CDR1 SGHRS and CDR2 YFSETQ. The CDR3 totals 17 residues. V dropped 4 bases and J dropped 4; count of bases not matched to a gene: 11.

The chain has TRBV28 and TRBJ2-1, with D perhaps matching TRBD2 (7 bases). From germline, CDR1 is MDHEN and CDR2 SYDVKM. The V end lost 8 bases, the J end lost 1 base, and 12 bases lay between the germline ends. The CDR3 is 14 residues long. The CDR3 protein is CASRGRESYNEQFF. CDR3 DNA: TGTGCCAGCCGGGGGCGGGAGTCCTACAATGAGCAGTTCTTC.